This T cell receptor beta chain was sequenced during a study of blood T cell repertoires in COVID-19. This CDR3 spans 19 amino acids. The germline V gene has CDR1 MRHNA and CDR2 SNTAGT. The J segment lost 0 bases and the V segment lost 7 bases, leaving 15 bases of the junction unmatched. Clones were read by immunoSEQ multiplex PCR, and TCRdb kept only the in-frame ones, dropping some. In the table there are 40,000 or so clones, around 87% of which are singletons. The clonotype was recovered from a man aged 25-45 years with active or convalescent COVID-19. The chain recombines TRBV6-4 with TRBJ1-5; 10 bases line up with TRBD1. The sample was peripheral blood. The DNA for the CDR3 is TGTGCCAGCACCAACTACGGACAGGGGGTGACTTATAGCAATCAGCCCCAGCATTTT. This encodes CASTNYGQGVTYSNQPQHF.